The clone carrying this T cell receptor (beta chain) appeared many times. This sample was taken from a study of T cells in Graves' hyperthyroidism and ophthalmopathy. Using RNA transcripts as the source, TCR beta CDR3 regions were amplified. HTBI primers were employed in a first-round RT-PCR of the TCR CDR3. Each CDR3 protein gets one entry after TCRdb re-called the multiplex PCR reads with MiXCR. The table includes 450,000 to 650,000 distinct CDR3 sequences, more than 13% detected once. This clonotype originated in a woman between 18 and 29 years old with Graves' ophthalmopathy. Sequencing was performed on blood.

The CDR3 spells CASSPKGTVNTEAFF. Written as DNA, the CDR3 is TGTGCCAGCAGCCCTAAAGGGACGGTGAACACTGAAGCTTTCTTT. The rearrangement links TRBV3-1 to TRBJ1-1; tentatively, D is TRBD1 (5 bases). The CDR3 loop spans 15 amino acids. Germline CDR1 and CDR2: LGHDT and YNNKEL (reference sequence). The V and J ends lost 4 bases and 0 bases respectively, with 12 bases between them. The full variable domain, with the rest looked up from reference TRBV3-1 and TRBJ1-1, is DTAVSQTPKYLVTQMGNDKSIKCEQNLGHDTMYWYKQDSKKFLKIMFSYNNKELIINETVPNRFSPKSPDKAHLNLHINSLELGDSAVYFCASSPKGTVNTEAFFGQGTRLTVV.